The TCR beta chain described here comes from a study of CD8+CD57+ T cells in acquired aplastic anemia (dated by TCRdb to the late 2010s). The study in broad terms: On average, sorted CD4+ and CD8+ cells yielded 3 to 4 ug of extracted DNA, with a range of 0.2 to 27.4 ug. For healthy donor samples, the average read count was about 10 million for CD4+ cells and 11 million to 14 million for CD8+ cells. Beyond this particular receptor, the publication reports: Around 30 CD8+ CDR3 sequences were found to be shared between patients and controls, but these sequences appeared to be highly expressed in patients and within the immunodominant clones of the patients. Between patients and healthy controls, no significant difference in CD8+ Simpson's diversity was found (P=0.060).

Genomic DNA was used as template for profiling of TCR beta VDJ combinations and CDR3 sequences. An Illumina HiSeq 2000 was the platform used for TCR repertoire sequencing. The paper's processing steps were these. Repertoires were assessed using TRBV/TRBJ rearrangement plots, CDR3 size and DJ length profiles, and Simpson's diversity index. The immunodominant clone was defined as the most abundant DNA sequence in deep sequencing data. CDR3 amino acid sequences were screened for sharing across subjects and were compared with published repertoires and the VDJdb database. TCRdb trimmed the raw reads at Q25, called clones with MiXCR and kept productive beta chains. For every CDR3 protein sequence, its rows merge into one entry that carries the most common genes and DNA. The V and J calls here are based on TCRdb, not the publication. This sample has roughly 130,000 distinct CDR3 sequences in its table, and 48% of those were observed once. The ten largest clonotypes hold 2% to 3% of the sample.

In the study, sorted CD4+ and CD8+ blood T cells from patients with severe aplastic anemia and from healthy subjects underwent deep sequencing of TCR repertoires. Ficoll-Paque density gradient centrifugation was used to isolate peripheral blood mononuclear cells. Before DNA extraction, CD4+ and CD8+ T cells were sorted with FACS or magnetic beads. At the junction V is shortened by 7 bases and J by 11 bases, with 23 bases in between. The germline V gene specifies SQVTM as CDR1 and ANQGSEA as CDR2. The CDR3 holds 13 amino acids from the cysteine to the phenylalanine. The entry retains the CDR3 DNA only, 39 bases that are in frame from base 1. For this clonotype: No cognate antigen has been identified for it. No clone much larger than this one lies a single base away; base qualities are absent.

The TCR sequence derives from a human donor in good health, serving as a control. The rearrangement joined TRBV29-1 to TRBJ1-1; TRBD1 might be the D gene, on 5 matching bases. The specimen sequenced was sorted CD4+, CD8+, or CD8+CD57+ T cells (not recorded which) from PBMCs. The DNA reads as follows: TGCAGCGCCCAACCAGACGGGACGGCGTGGGCTTTCTTT. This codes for CSAQPDGTAWAFF.